This entry concerns a single T cell receptor beta chain. The data derive from a study of PD-L1 blockade in urothelial cancer. Study information: Blood gave a median roughly 140,000 T cells.

TCRdb keeps only in-frame clones here, not all; method: immunoSEQ multiplex PCR. This sample has some 30,000 clones, with about 87% found just once. Per the germline V gene, CDR1 is SGHDN and CDR2 is FVKESK. The CDR3 has 14 residues. Trimming removed 4 bases at V and 6 bases at J, with 14 bases between. The rearrangement uses TRBV14 and TRBJ2-3; D is uncertain. The specimen comprised PBMCs, sampled around atezolizumab (anti-PD-L1) treatment. This receptor was obtained from a man in his fifties with urothelial cancer. Here the CDR3 reads CASSRQTRMDTQYF. The CDR3 DNA follows: TGTGCCAGCAGCCGCCAGACTCGCATGGATACGCAGTATTTT.